This TCR beta chain was captured by sequencing in a study of molecular identifiers for immune sequencing clone quantification. General study results and limits: Investigators reportedly could detect spiked Jurkat TCR RNA from one cell among approximately 1 million naive cells. Over 99% of effector molecules, but under 1% in naive cells, were held by clones with more than 20 RNA copies.

Each library that profiled naive CD8 cells came from roughly 20,000 to 1,000,000 sorted cells with 10%, 30% or 50% RNA. Sorting defined naive CD8 T cells as CD8+CD4-CCR7+CD45RA+. The CDR3 is made up of 17 amino acids. Germline CDR1 and CDR2: MNHEY and SMNVEV (reference sequence). With V trimmed by 5 bases and J by 4 bases, 13 bases remained unmatched. TCRdb recomputed calls from the PCR reads with MiXCR, one row per CDR3 protein. The table lists 550,000 to 750,000 distinct CDR3 sequences, 15% to 20% of them singletons. This clonotype was seen just once. Its cognate antigen is unknown. This TCR derives from a human donor in good health. Some libraries in this study had Jurkat cell RNA spiked in. This chain uses TRBV27 with TRBJ1-3, with TRBD1 matching over 8 bases. Sequenced: naive CD8+ T cells from blood, with Jurkat cell RNA spiked in. Subset given: FACS-sorted CD8+CD4-CCR7+CD45RA+ naive T cells. CDR3 in amino acids: CASSRKGQDFAGNTIYF. The CDR3 nucleotides are TGTGCCAGCAGTAGGAAGGGACAGGATTTTGCCGGAAACACCATATATTTT.